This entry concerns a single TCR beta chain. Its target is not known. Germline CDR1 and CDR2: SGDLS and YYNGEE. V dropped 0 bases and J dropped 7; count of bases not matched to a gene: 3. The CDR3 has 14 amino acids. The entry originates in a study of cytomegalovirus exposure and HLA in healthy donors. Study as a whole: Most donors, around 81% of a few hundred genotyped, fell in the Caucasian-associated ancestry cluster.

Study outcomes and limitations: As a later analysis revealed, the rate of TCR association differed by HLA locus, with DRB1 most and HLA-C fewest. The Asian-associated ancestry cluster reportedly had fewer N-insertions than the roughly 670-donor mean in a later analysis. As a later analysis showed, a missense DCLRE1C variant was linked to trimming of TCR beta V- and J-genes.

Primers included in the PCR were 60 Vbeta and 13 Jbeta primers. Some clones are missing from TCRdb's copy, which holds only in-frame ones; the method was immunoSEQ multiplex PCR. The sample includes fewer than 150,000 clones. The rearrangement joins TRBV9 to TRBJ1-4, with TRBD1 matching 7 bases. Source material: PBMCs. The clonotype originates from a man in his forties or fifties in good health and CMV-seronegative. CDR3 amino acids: CASSVEGGGEKLFF. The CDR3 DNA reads TGTGCCAGCAGCGTAGAAGGGGGCGGTGAAAAACTGTTTTTT.